This is a list of T cell receptor beta chains from one sample in a study of metastatic and nonmetastatic thyroid tumors. With MiXCR, TCRdb reprocessed the PCR reads. The repertoire has tens of thousands of clones, roughly 15% of them found once; the top ten carry about 4.5%. The specimen sequenced was blood. These TCRs come from a female donor with papillary thyroid cancer or a benign thyroid nodule (not recorded which). Some clones in this sample may be carry-over from other donors' samples. Both conserved end residues are trimmed from each CDR3.

length: 13
V: TRBV27
J: TRBJ1-2
CDR3: ASSSYPTETYGYT

length: 14
V: TRBV19
J: TRBJ1-1
CDR3: ASSIGTPSMDTEAF

length: 15
V: TRBV12-3/TRBV12-4
J: TRBJ1-3
CDR3: ASSLASGKLSGNTIY

length: 11
V: TRBV11-2
J: TRBJ1-1
CDR3: ASSFGEDTEAF

length: 12
V: TRBV28
J: TRBJ1-2
CDR3: ASSRQWGRYGYT

length: 12
V: TRBV28
J: TRBJ2-5
CDR3: ASQTGLVTETQY

length: 14
V: TRBV5-1
J: TRBJ2-1
CDR3: ASSLIGTSGGNEQF

length: 14
V: TRBV13
J: TRBJ2-7
CDR3: ASSKRAGGVGYEQY

length: 11
V: TRBV12-3/TRBV12-4
J: TRBJ2-4
CDR3: ASSSSGINIQY

length: 13
V: TRBV2
J: TRBJ2-6
CDR3: ASSYEISWANVLT

length: 12
V: TRBV29-1
J: TRBJ2-4
CDR3: SVEYVGPKNIQY

length: 17
V: TRBV7-2
J: TRBJ2-6
CDR3: ASSLWGGPQSSGANVLT

length: 10
V: TRBV30
J: TRBJ2-2
CDR3: AWSVRTGELF

length: 12
V: TRBV7-8
J: TRBJ2-2
CDR3: ASSLDQGPGELF

length: 12
V: TRBV5-1
J: TRBJ2-7
CDR3: ASSLSVAAYGQY

length: 13
V: TRBV6-9
J: TRBJ1-2
CDR3: ASIPTGTANYGYT

length: 14
V: TRBV27
J: TRBJ2-3
CDR3: ASTKFTGGSRDTQY

length: 13
V: TRBV7-8
J: TRBJ2-7
CDR3: ASSLGTGQPYEQY

length: 15
V: TRBV4-2
J: TRBJ2-7
CDR3: ASSQVGSSGRAGEQY

length: 13
V: TRBV30
J: TRBJ2-1
CDR3: AWSPAGILLNEQF

length: 9
V: TRBV5-1
J: TRBJ1-2
CDR3: ASSFGQGYT

length: 10
V: TRBV2
J: TRBJ1-6
CDR3: ASSDPYSPLH

length: 13
V: TRBV7-3
J: TRBJ2-7
CDR3: ASSLTPDNSYEQY

length: 12
V: TRBV18
J: TRBJ2-3
CDR3: ASSSGGNTDTQY

length: 7
V: TRBV19
J: TRBJ2-5
CDR3: SSMETQY

length: 13
V: TRBV25-1
J: TRBJ2-3
CDR3: ASSELAGAGDTQY

length: 13
V: TRBV11-2
J: TRBJ1-6
CDR3: ANSSAGQSHSPLH

length: 16
V: TRBV27
J: TRBJ2-5
CDR3: ASSPHGNSGRAGETQY

length: 12
V: TRBV27
J: TRBJ2-7
CDR3: ASSFVARTYEQY